The clone carrying this TCR beta chain has only one observation. This record belongs to a study of blood T cell repertoires in COVID-19. Background on the study: Sites across the United States, Italy and Spain contributed samples from acute and convalescent COVID-19.

Trimming pared 8 bases from V and 2 bases from J, leaving 10 bases between. CDR1 and CDR2 (germline): MNHNY, SVGAGI (reference sequence). This CDR3 is 13 amino acids long. Authors' analysis steps: Reference gene primers were amplified, and this amplification served to estimate nucleated cell counts. Assay: immunoSEQ multiplex PCR; the TCRdb copy retains only in-frame clones and omits some. For V, J and clone size, that table is used; D and trimming come from the DNA. This sample carries some 130,000 clones, approximately 90% of them seen once, and the ten largest clones take approximately 10%. This chain links TRBV6-6 with TRBJ1-5; D not resolved. The TCR originated in a man in his forties or fifties with acute or convalescent COVID-19. The sequencing input was peripheral blood. Here the CDR3 reads CASLSTRNQPQHF. CDR3 coding DNA: TGTGCCAGCCTCTCCACACGCAATCAGCCCCAGCATTTT.